The 29 T cell receptor beta chains reported below all come from one sample, sequenced in a study of T cells in Graves' hyperthyroidism and ophthalmopathy. Amplified regions were TCR beta CDR3 sequences from RNA transcripts. First-round RT-PCR with HTBI primers amplified the TCR CDR3 region. From the multiplex PCR reads, TCRdb called clonotypes with MiXCR, one entry per CDR3 protein. The data show 550,000 to 700,000 distinct CDR3 sequences, roughly 46% seen once. Sequenced sample: peripheral blood or thyroid tissue (not recorded which). These receptors were obtained from an adult woman with Graves' disease, either hyperthyroidism or ophthalmopathy (not recorded which).

This clonotype has more than one count but fewer than ten. The chain recombines TRBV24-1 with TRBJ2-1, with D tentatively TRBD2 (6 bases). The CDR3 runs to 14 residues. The germline V gene has CDR1 KGHDR and CDR2 SFDVKD. V was clipped by 8 bases and J by 4 bases, with 14 bases between them. The CDR3 DNA follows: TGTGCCACCAAAGACGGGAGAGGTTACAATGAGCAGTTCTTC. It codes for CATKDGRGYNEQFF.

This clonotype has only a few counts. V is TRBV2 and J is TRBJ2-1; 10 bases are a match to TRBD2. The J segment lost 3 bases and the V segment lost 5 bases, leaving 4 bases of the junction unmatched. Germline CDR1 reads SNHLY; CDR2 reads FYNNEI. The CDR3 spans 15 residues. The CDR3 DNA is TGTGCCAGCAGTCCCGGGACTAGCGTCTACAATGAGCAGTTCTTC. Its protein product is CASSPGTSVYNEQFF.

At least ten counts were recorded for this clonotype. This chain links TRBV24-1 with TRBJ2-7; unclear D gene. Germline V gene lookup returns CDR1 KGHDR and CDR2 SFDVKD. Trimming pared 2 bases from V and 6 bases from J, leaving 7 bases between. CDR3 size: 12 residues. This chain's CDR3 is CATSDSGPEQYF. The CDR3 DNA reads TGTGCCACCAGTGATTCAGGCCCCGAGCAGTACTTC.

This clonotype came up once. This may arise from a read error, as a much more abundant clone is one base away. This chain joins TRBV2 and TRBJ1-1, with TRBD1 matching over 7 bases. The germline V gene encodes CDR1 SNHLY and CDR2 FYNNEI. The CDR3 has 16 amino acids. Here the CDR3 reads CASSEYPGGMNTEASF. CDR3 sequence (DNA): TGTGCCAGCAGTGAATATCCAGGGGGAATGAACACTGAAGCTTCCTTT.

This clonotype came up once. This chain connects TRBV20-1 to TRBJ1-4; no reliable D call. The V gene's germline CDR1 is DFQATT and CDR2 SNEGSKA (reference sequence). The CDR3 consists of 12 residues. The V and J ends lost 7 bases and 8 bases respectively, with 14 bases between them. CDR3 amino acids: CSGAGRREKLFF. In DNA, the CDR3 is TGCAGTGGCGCTGGACGGCGAGAAAAACTGTTTTTT.

The chain is built from TRBV24-1 and TRBJ2-5; maybe TRBD2 (6 bases). V lost 4 bases, J lost 4 bases, and 9 bases lay in between. The CDR3 extends over 13 amino acids. Germline loops: CDR1 KGHDR, CDR2 SFDVKD. CDR3: CATSEGAGETQYF. CDR3 bases: TGTGCCACCAGTGAGGGAGCGGGAGAGACCCAGTACTTC.

The chain links TRBV2 to TRBJ2-1; TRBD2 agrees at 10 bases. Trimming at V came to 6 bases and at J to 4 bases, leaving 6 bases not matched to a gene. CDR3 length: 15 amino acids. In germline, CDR1 is SNHLY, CDR2 FYNNEI. CDR3 protein: CASSTGLADYNEQFF. CDR3 in DNA: TGTGCCAGCAGCACTGGACTAGCGGATTACAATGAGCAGTTCTTC.

This clonotype was detected ten times or more. The genes are TRBV7-9 and TRBJ1-3; D unresolved. Trimming shortened V by 5 bases and J by 0 bases, and 23 bases separated the two germline ends. In germline, CDR1 is SEHNR, CDR2 FQNEAQ (reference sequence). The CDR3 runs 19 residues. CDR3 amino acids: CASSGKAWGSRDSGNTIYF. DNA of the CDR3: TGTGCCAGCAGCGGGAAGGCGTGGGGATCTCGCGACTCTGGAAACACCATATATTTT.

DNA of the CDR3: TGTGCCAGCATGAGGGGAGGGAACACCGGGGAGCTGTTTTTT. Its protein is CASMRGGNTGELFF. This sequence joins TRBV10-3 and TRBJ2-2; TRBD2 might be the D (6 bases). Trimming took 10 bases from V and 1 from J, leaving 13 bases between them. The CDR3 runs to 14 residues. Germline CDR1 is ENHRY and CDR2 is SYGVKD.

V usage is TRBV27 and J usage is TRBJ1-5, with D possibly matching TRBD1 (6 bases). CDR1 is MNHEY, CDR2 SMNVEV, per germline (reference sequence). This CDR3 has 13 residues. The V gene lost 5 bases and the J gene lost 3 bases, with 8 bases spanning the gap. CDR3 DNA sequence: TGTGCCAGCAGTGGGACACCCAATCAGCCCCAGCATTTT. As protein: CASSGTPNQPQHF.

To note about this clonotype: A much larger clone sits a single nucleotide away, making a read error possible. The rearrangement links TRBV10-3 to TRBJ1-1, with no clear D. CDR1 and CDR2 (germline): ENHRY, SYGVKD. With 3 bases removed from V and 11 bases from J, the gap between germline ends came to 10 bases. This CDR3 has 11 residues. CDR3 sequence reads: CAISEVSKAFF. CDR3 nucleotides: TGTGCCATCAGTGAAGTTAGTAAGGCTTTCTTT.

This clonotype was counted ten times or more. The CDR3 protein is CSAYQAGELFF. CDR3 DNA sequence: TGCAGTGCTTATCAGGCCGGGGAGCTGTTTTTT. The chain has TRBV20-1 and TRBJ2-2, with D hard to call. The germline V and J ends were trimmed by 5 bases and 6 bases, with 7 bases remaining between them. In germline, CDR1 is DFQATT, CDR2 SNEGSKA (reference sequence). This CDR3 is 11 amino acids long.

The CDR3: CATSVEGLGTEAFF. CDR3 nucleotide sequence: TGTGCCACCAGCGTGGAGGGTTTGGGCACTGAAGCTTTCTTT. The rearrangement joins TRBV15 to TRBJ1-1, with D uncertain. The V and J ends lost 5 bases and 4 bases respectively, with 14 bases between them. CDR3 length: 14 amino acids. Germline CDR1 is LNHNV and CDR2 is YYDKDF (reference sequence).

V is TRBV20-1 and J is TRBJ2-5; D could derive from TRBD1 or TRBD2 (6 bases each). Trimming stripped 5 bases from V and 9 bases from J, with 28 bases between. The CDR3 contains 16 residues. Looked up from germline, CDR1 is DFQATT and CDR2 is SNEGSKA (reference sequence). The CDR3 coding sequence is TGCAGTGCTTCCCGTGGGGGGCAGTGGCGGGATCAGCCCCAGTACTTC. Translated, it gives CSASRGGQWRDQPQYF.

At least ten counts were recorded for this clonotype. The rearrangement joins TRBV20-1 to TRBJ2-7, with TRBD1 matching 7 bases. Per germline, CDR1 DFQATT and CDR2 SNEGSKA (reference sequence). There are 14 residues in the CDR3. J gave up 6 bases and V 4 bases, and 12 bases lay outside the gene matches. CDR3 residues: CSAKDRLELAEQYF. In nucleotides, the CDR3 is TGCAGTGCTAAGGACAGGCTTGAACTGGCCGAGCAGTACTTC.

The chain joins TRBV24-1 to TRBJ2-6; TRBD1 agrees at 10 bases. The junction had 6 bases not matched to a gene; V was cut back by 3 bases and J by 2 bases. The germline V gene has CDR1 KGHDR and CDR2 SFDVKD. The CDR3 sequence is 18 residues long. In DNA form, the CDR3 reads TGTGCCACCAGTGATCCGGGGACAGGGGAGGCTGGGGCCAACGTCCTGACTTTC. Its translation is CATSDPGTGEAGANVLTF.

The V and J genes are TRBV7-9 and TRBJ1-5; tentative D call: TRBD1 (6 bases). The length of the CDR3 is 15 residues. The germline CDR1 and CDR2 sequences are SEHNR and FQNEAQ (reference sequence). The V end lost 6 bases, the J end lost 5 bases, and 17 bases lay between the germline ends. The CDR3 reads CASRTLRGRHQPQHF. CDR3 coding DNA: TGTGCCAGCAGGACTCTCAGGGGCCGCCATCAGCCCCAGCATTTT.

This clonotype was observed many times. The chain combines TRBV5-1 with TRBJ1-1; D unclear. V was cut by 3 bases and J by 1 base, with 7 bases left in between. The CDR3 loop spans 13 amino acids. Germline CDR1 and CDR2: SGHRS and YFSETQ. The CDR3 bases are TGCGCCAGCAGCTCGGTTGAGAACACTGAAGCTTTCTTT. This encodes CASSSVENTEAFF.

V usage is TRBV9 and J usage is TRBJ1-2; D ambiguous. This CDR3 region has 14 residues. The V and J ends lost 4 bases and 6 bases respectively, with 16 bases between them. The germline gives CDR1 SGDLS, CDR2 YYNGEE. CDR3: CASSPRPYQNGYTF. DNA for the CDR3: TGTGCCAGCAGCCCCCGCCCGTACCAGAATGGCTACACCTTC. Together with reference TRBV9 and TRBJ1-2, the CDR3 gives the full variable domain: DSGVTQTPKHLITATGQRVTLRCSPRSGDLSVYWYQQSLDQGLQFLIQYYNGEERAKGNILERFSAQQFPDLHSELNLSSLELGDSALYFCASSPRPYQNGYTFGSGTRLTVV.

This CDR3 reads CASTPGQMSTEAFF. CDR3 in DNA: TGTGCCAGCACCCCGGGACAGATGAGCACTGAAGCTTTCTTT. The genes are TRBV12-3 or TRBV12-4 and TRBJ1-1; 7 bases align to TRBD1. V shed 7 bases and J 4 bases; nucleotides not matched to a gene: 9. The length of the CDR3 is 14 residues.

This clonotype was seen repeatedly, ten times or more. This sequence joins TRBV20-1 and TRBJ1-6; TRBD1 matches at 9 bases. Germline-derived CDR1 and CDR2 are DFQATT and SNEGSKA (reference sequence). V trimming: 2 bases; J trimming: 5 bases; junction bases outside the gene matches: 7. The CDR3 spans 16 residues. In DNA form, the CDR3 reads TGCAGTGCTAGAAGGGGACAGGGCCACCATAATTCACCCCTCCACTTT. It yields the protein CSARRGQGHHNSPLHF.

This clonotype has a handful of counts. The rearrangement links TRBV28 to TRBJ1-1; no clear D. This CDR3 has 12 residues. Germline V CDR1 and CDR2: MDHEN, SYDVKM. V was shortened by 2 bases and J by 10 bases, with 11 bases between the two germline ends. The CDR3 bases are TGTGCCAGCAGTTTAGAATCCAGTAGAGCTTTCTTT. Protein: CASSLESSRAFF.

J is TRBJ1-2 and V is TRBV7-3; D uncertain. Germline V CDR1 and CDR2: SGHTA, FQGTGA. V was trimmed by 2 bases and J by 12 bases, leaving 16 bases between them. This CDR3 comprises 13 residues. The CDR3, as DNA: TGTGCCAGCAGCTTATACGCTGGGTCTGGAAACACCTTC. Its translation: CASSLYAGSGNTF.

The chain joins TRBV9 to TRBJ1-4; possible D gene TRBD1, 6 bases. Germline V gene data show CDR1 as SGDLS and CDR2 as YYNGEE. V gave up 0 bases and J gave up 7 bases, with 16 bases separating them. The CDR3 consists of 16 residues. CDR3 coding DNA: TGTGCCAGCAGCGTAGGGGGGGGGCTGGTTAGTGAAAAACTGTTTTTT. This gives the protein CASSVGGGLVSEKLFF.

The chain uses TRBV7-9 and TRBJ2-3; D is uncertain. The CDR3 spans 13 residues. Looked up from germline, CDR1 is SEHNR and CDR2 is FQNEAQ (reference sequence). Trimming took off 1 base at V and 5 bases at J, with 7 bases between the two ends. The CDR3 protein is CASSLGQRDTQYF. In DNA form, the CDR3 reads TGTGCCAGCAGCTTAGGTCAACGAGATACGCAGTATTTT.

V is TRBV4-1 and J is TRBJ1-1; D perhaps matches TRBD1 (6 bases). This CDR3 is built from 13 residues. V lost 3 bases and J lost 6, with 11 bases in between. The germline CDR1 and CDR2 sequences are MGHRA and YSYEKL. CDR3 DNA: TGCGCCAGCAGCCATTATGGGGGGCCTGAAGCTTTCTTT. This encodes CASSHYGGPEAFF.

A remark on this clonotype: Being one base from a much bigger clone, this may be a read error. The rearrangement links TRBV7-8 to TRBJ2-7; perhaps TRBD2 as D (6 bases). The germline CDR1 and CDR2 sequences are SGHVS and FQNEAQ. The CDR3 runs to 14 residues. Deletions cut 1 base from V and 3 bases from J, with 10 bases between. CDR3 nucleotide sequence: TGTGCCAGCAGCTTAGACCCGGGGGTCTACGAGCAGTACTTC. This translates into CASSLDPGVYEQYF.

This clonotype was picked up many times. V is TRBV27 and J is TRBJ2-7; D is perhaps TRBD1 (5 bases). Germline loops: CDR1 MNHEY, CDR2 SMNVEV (reference sequence). V was pared by 1 base and J by 3 bases, with 10 bases between. This CDR3 spans 14 amino acids. The CDR3 protein is CASSLYGRGYEQYF. Here the CDR3 DNA reads TGTGCCAGCAGTTTATACGGTAGGGGCTACGAGCAGTACTTC.

The CDR3 sequence is CATSSSQGTGANVLTF. For the CDR3, the DNA is TGTGCCACCAGCAGCTCTCAGGGTACTGGGGCCAACGTCCTGACTTTC. The chain employs TRBV15 and TRBJ2-6, with D tentatively TRBD1 (5 bases). Germline CDR1 reads LNHNV; CDR2 reads YYDKDF (reference sequence). The CDR3 runs to 16 residues. Trimming stripped 3 bases from V and 2 bases from J, with 11 bases between.